This T cell receptor beta chain derives from a study of blood T cell repertoires in COVID-19. Trimming cost V 5 bases and J 10 bases; bases outside gene matches: 5. Germline V lookup: CDR1 LGHDT, CDR2 YNNKEL (reference sequence). The CDR3 runs to 14 residues. Original processing methods: Reference gene primer amplification gave estimated nucleated cell counts. Assay: immunoSEQ multiplex PCR; the TCRdb copy retains only in-frame clones and omits some. The DNA was the basis for D and trimming; V, J and clone size are from that table. The sample yields around 100,000 clones, about 74% seen once. The sample was peripheral blood. This chain uses TRBV3-1 (or the pseudogene TRBV3-2) with TRBJ1-6; 10 positions agree with TRBD1. The source of this sequence is a man aged 70 or older with COVID-19, enrolled during active disease. The CDR3 loop is CASSSGTGESPLHF. For the CDR3, the DNA is TGTGCCAGCAGCTCCGGGACAGGGGAATCACCCCTCCACTTT.